One sample yielded the 15 T cell receptor beta chains listed below, sequenced in a study of T cells in Graves' hyperthyroidism and ophthalmopathy. Using RNA transcripts as the source, TCR beta CDR3 regions were amplified. In the first-round RT-PCR of the TCR CDR3, the HTBI primer set was used. One entry per CDR3 protein, called by TCRdb with MiXCR from the multiplex PCR reads. The profile covers 300,000 to 350,000 distinct CDR3 sequences, with approximately 14% appearing a single time and roughly 25% taken by the ten largest. Sequenced material: blood. Source of these receptors: a woman in her twenties or thirties with Graves' hyperthyroidism.

The gene calls are TRBV7-9 and TRBJ1-6, with D hard to call. V lost 5 bases and J lost 3, with 11 bases in between. Per the germline V gene, CDR1 is SEHNR and CDR2 is FQNEAQ (reference sequence). This CDR3 is built from 15 residues. The CDR3 sequence: CASSLAGLYNSPLHF. In nucleotides, the CDR3 is TGTGCCAGCAGCCTTGCGGGCCTCTATAATTCACCCCTCCACTTT.

This clonotype has more than one count but fewer than ten. The chain combines TRBV5-1 with TRBJ2-2; 7 bases are a match to TRBD1. Trimming at V came to 5 bases and at J to 4 bases, leaving 8 bases not matched to a gene. Germline values: CDR1 SGHRS, CDR2 YFSETQ. The CDR3 sequence is 15 residues long. CDR3: CASSLGGHGTGELFF. For the CDR3, the DNA is TGCGCCAGCAGTCTAGGGGGCCACGGCACCGGGGAGCTGTTTTTT.

This clonotype was counted many times. The CDR3 nucleotides are TGTGCCAGCATCGCACTGGTGTCCAAGTTAAATCAGCCCCAGCATTTT. Protein product: CASIALVSKLNQPQHF. V and J are TRBV28 and TRBJ1-5; D call uncertain. The V end lost 7 bases, the J end lost 4 bases, and 20 bases lay between the germline ends. The CDR3 spans 16 residues. Per germline, CDR1 MDHEN and CDR2 SYDVKM.

This clonotype was recorded at least ten times. The chain carries TRBV10-3 and TRBJ2-5, with unresolved D. The CDR3 sequence is 14 residues long. V gave up 0 bases and J gave up 1 base, with 6 bases separating them. Germline V gives CDR1 ENHRY, CDR2 SYGVKD. The chain's CDR3 is CAISESTTQETQYF. DNA for the CDR3: TGTGCCATCAGTGAGTCCACCACCCAAGAGACCCAGTACTTC.

This clonotype showed up just a few times. Since a much larger clone is just one base distant, this may be a read error. The chain couples TRBV6-1 to TRBJ2-5; possible D gene TRBD2, 6 bases. Per the germline V gene, CDR1 is MNHNS and CDR2 is SASEGT. CDR3 length: 15 amino acids. Trimming removed 6 bases from V and 5 bases from J, with 19 bases in between. CDR3 DNA: TGTGCCAGCAGGCGTTACGTGGGAGGCCGGGAGACCCAGTACTTC. Translation gives CASRRYVGGRETQYF.

The genes are TRBV19 and TRBJ2-1; 8 bases map to TRBD1. Germline lookup yields CDR1 LNHDA and CDR2 SQIVND (reference sequence). Germline trimming cut 10 bases from V and 5 bases from J; bases unmatched to any gene: 7. The CDR3 is made up of 13 amino acids. The CDR3 DNA sequence: TGTGCCACGGGCCGACAGGGGCACAATGAGCAGTTCTTC. Protein: CATGRQGHNEQFF. Together with reference TRBV19 and TRBJ2-1, the CDR3 gives the full variable domain: DGGITQSPKYLFRKEGQNVTLSCEQNLNHDAMYWYRQDPGQGLRLIYYSQIVNDFQKGDIAEGYSVSREKKESFPLTVTSAQKNPTAFYLCATGRQGHNEQFFGPGTRLTVL.

On this clonotype itself: A single base separates this from a much larger clone, so it may be a read error. This sequence joins TRBV6-1 and TRBJ2-5; 12 positions match TRBD1. In germline, CDR1 is MNHNS, CDR2 SASEGT. The CDR3 totals 14 residues. The V gene end was trimmed by 6 bases and the J gene end by 9 bases; junction bases not matched to a gene: 8. In nucleotides, the CDR3 is TGTGCCAGCAGCAGGGACAGGGGGCAGGAGGCCCAGTACTTC. The encoded protein is CASSRDRGQEAQYF.

The chain has TRBV7-9 and TRBJ2-2; 7 positions match TRBD2. Germline CDR1 is SEHNR and CDR2 is FQNEAQ (reference sequence). The CDR3 totals 15 residues. After removal of 5 bases from V and 2 bases from J, the junction contained 5 bases not matched to a gene. The CDR3 protein is CASSPSGVNTGELFF. The DNA for the CDR3 is TGTGCCAGCAGCCCTAGCGGAGTTAACACCGGGGAGCTGTTTTTT.

This clonotype was recorded many times. V gene TRBV28 combines with J gene TRBJ1-5, with D perhaps TRBD1 (6 bases). CDR1 and CDR2 (germline): MDHEN, SYDVKM. This CDR3 is built from 12 residues. Deletions cut 10 bases from V and 8 bases from J, with 15 bases between. The CDR3: CATRQAGEPQHF. DNA of the CDR3: TGTGCCACTAGACAGGCTGGAGAGCCCCAGCATTTT.

The rearrangement links TRBV19 to TRBJ1-1; D gene uncertain. The CDR3 length is 14 residues. The germline CDR1 and CDR2 sequences are LNHDA and SQIVND (reference sequence). V lost 3 bases to trimming and J lost 4 bases, with 12 bases between them. This CDR3 reads CASSIRQTLTEAFF. The CDR3 region has the DNA TGTGCCAGTAGTATTCGGCAGACCCTCACTGAAGCTTTCTTT.

This clonotype came up once. This chain connects TRBV29-1 to TRBJ2-7, with D perhaps TRBD1 or TRBD2 (5 bases each). Germline V gives CDR1 SQVTM, CDR2 ANQGSEA. CDR3 length: 13 amino acids. V was shortened by 4 bases and J by 3 bases, with 13 bases between the two germline ends. CDR3 sequence (DNA): TGCAGCGTTGTTCGGGGCGACTACTACGAGCAGTACTTC. Translated: CSVVRGDYYEQYF.

V gene TRBV4-3 combines with J gene TRBJ1-1, with D unresolved. V lost 1 base, J lost 4 bases, and 13 bases lay in between. The CDR3 contains 15 residues. Germline CDR1 and CDR2: LGHNA and YSLEER. Here the CDR3 reads CASSQVMGSLTEAFF. CDR3 nucleotides: TGCGCCAGCAGCCAAGTAATGGGATCGCTCACTGAAGCTTTCTTT.

The chain joins TRBV20-1 to TRBJ2-7; 8 nucleotides line up with TRBD2. This CDR3 is 15 amino acids long. V lost 2 bases and J lost 7; bases outside the gene matches: 13. Germline V gene sequence: CDR1 DFQATT, CDR2 SNEGSKA (reference sequence). CDR3 coding DNA: TGCAGTGCTAGAATCGTTACGGGGGGGACGGGAGAGCAGTACTTC. As protein: CSARIVTGGTGEQYF.

This clonotype has more than one count but fewer than ten. The chain couples TRBV10-1 to TRBJ2-7; the match to TRBD2 covers 7 bases. Germline CDR1 WNHNN, CDR2 SYGVQD (reference sequence). The length of the CDR3 is 15 residues. Trimming removed 7 bases from V and 1 base from J; junction bases left unmatched: 10. CDR3 in DNA: TGCGCCAGCACCCGTGTACTAGCGAATTCCTACGAGCAGTACTTC. It is translated as CASTRVLANSYEQYF.

Remarks on this clonotype: Being one base from a much bigger clone, this may be a read error. The rearrangement joins TRBV11-2 to TRBJ1-1; TRBD1 might be the D (6 bases). The germline V gene has CDR1 SGHAT and CDR2 FQNNGV. The CDR3 runs 15 residues. The CDR3 reads CASSFNRDMNTGAFF. The CDR3 nucleotides read TGTGCCAGCAGCTTTAACAGGGACATGAACACTGGAGCTTTCTTT. Based on the CDR3 plus reference TRBV11-2 and TRBJ1-1, the full variable domain is EAGVAQSPRYKIIEKRQSVAFWCNPISGHATLYWYQQILGQGPKLLIQFQNNGVVDDSQLPKDRFSAERLKGVDSTLKIQPAKLEDSAVYLCASSFNRDMNTGAFFGQGTRLTVV.